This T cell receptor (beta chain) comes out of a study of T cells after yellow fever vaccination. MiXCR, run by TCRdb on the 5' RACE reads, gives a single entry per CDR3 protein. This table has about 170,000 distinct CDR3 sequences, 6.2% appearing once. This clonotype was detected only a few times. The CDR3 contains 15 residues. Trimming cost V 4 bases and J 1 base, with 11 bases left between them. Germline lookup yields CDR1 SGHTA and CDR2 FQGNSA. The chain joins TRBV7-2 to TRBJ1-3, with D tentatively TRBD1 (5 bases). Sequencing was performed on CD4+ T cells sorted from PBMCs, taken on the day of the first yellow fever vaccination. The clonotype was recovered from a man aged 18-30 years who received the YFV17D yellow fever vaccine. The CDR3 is CASSSSHRSGNTIYF. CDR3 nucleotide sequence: TGTGCCAGCAGCTCCTCCCACAGGTCTGGAAACACCATATATTTT.